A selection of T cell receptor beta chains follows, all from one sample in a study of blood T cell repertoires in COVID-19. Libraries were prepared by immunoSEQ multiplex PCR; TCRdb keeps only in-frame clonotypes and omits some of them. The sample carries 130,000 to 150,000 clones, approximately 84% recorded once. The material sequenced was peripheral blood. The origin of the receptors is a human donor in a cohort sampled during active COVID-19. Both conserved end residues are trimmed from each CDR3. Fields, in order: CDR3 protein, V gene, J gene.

ASSSGGSGVNEQF	TRBV11-3	TRBJ2-1
ASSELRVAEAF	TRBV6-1	TRBJ1-1
ASSARDNPGTEAF	TRBV9	TRBJ1-1
ASSFADQETQY	TRBV27	TRBJ2-5
ASSSGRWEQY	TRBV11-1	TRBJ2-7
ASSFQRATAVGELF	TRBV5-4	TRBJ2-2
ASSLAAGMTDTQY	TRBV7-9	TRBJ2-3
ASSGGGLDTQY	TRBV19	TRBJ2-3
ASSEAGTPRARTSGTVSYNEQF	TRBV2	TRBJ2-1
ASSEAPFWGGDSNQPQH	TRBV2	TRBJ1-5
ASSLTGPNPGNEQF	TRBV7-3	TRBJ2-1
ASSATGTQKYNEQF	TRBV9	TRBJ2-1
ASRFSGGTTDTQY	TRBV3-1/TRBV3-2	TRBJ2-3
ASSPRLTGTDTQY	TRBV9	TRBJ2-3
ASSLATGQPEQY	TRBV7-2	TRBJ2-7
ASSSSGGRQETQY	TRBV12-1	TRBJ2-5
ASSMGLAGDRRNEQF	TRBV19	TRBJ2-1
ASSQVKGQAYEQY	TRBV3-1/TRBV3-2	TRBJ2-7
AISDSETQY	TRBV10-3	TRBJ2-3
ASSLSGGSYGYT	TRBV27	TRBJ1-2
ATSRDEGGELF	TRBV15	TRBJ2-2
ATSRAGSGNTIY	TRBV15	TRBJ1-3
ASSPTSGGADTQY	TRBV6-5	TRBJ2-3
ASSLGQGGSPLH	TRBV28	TRBJ1-6
ASSLDGTGTEKLF	TRBV5-1	TRBJ1-4
ASSRDGATNEKLF	TRBV5-1	TRBJ1-4
ASSLASGGLLRDTQY	TRBV11-2	TRBJ2-3
ASSYLDGSGNTIY	TRBV28	TRBJ1-3
ASSAGFDEAF	TRBV9	TRBJ1-1
AWPPGSTSYAPRYEQY	TRBV30	TRBJ2-7
ASSTRQGDQPQH	TRBV19	TRBJ1-5
ASSPRLLYNEQF	TRBV9	TRBJ2-1
ASTLAGGHSYEQY	TRBV7-2	TRBJ2-7
ASTPRGELSGELF	TRBV25-1	TRBJ2-2
ASSQSGLTGFEKLF	TRBV4-1	TRBJ1-4
ASSRDRDTGELF	TRBV7-7	TRBJ2-2
ASSGTSSYEQY	TRBV6-6	TRBJ2-7
ASSQTGGFYGYT	TRBV7-6	TRBJ1-2
ASSRAGREKLF	TRBV18	TRBJ1-4
ASSSGQGRETQY	TRBV5-1	TRBJ2-5
ASSEATGNTIY	TRBV6-1	TRBJ1-3
ASSFGQGGETEAF	TRBV7-2	TRBJ1-1
SGGPTTETQY	TRBV29-1	TRBJ2-5
ASSLFLRQGSTDTQY	TRBV18	TRBJ2-3
ASSPSSDTSSSGANVLT	TRBV13	TRBJ2-6